The rows below give T cell receptor beta chains drawn from one sample of a study of shared clonotypes between healthy human individuals. Repertoires were generated with immunoSEQ multiplex PCR, while TCRdb's copy carries only in-frame clones and drops some. The sample lists around 2,100,000 clones, just under 95% seen once, with less than 1.5% in the top ten. Material for sequencing was naive CD8+ T cells sorted from blood. These receptors were collected from a man aged 18 to 29 in good health. Both conserved end residues are part of each CDR3. A D gene is named only where the DNA matches it firmly.

cdr3_nt cdr3_aa j_call v_call d_call
TGTGCCAGCAGTTACAAGCCCGGGGAGCTGTTTTTT CASSYKPGELFF TRBJ2-2 TRBV6-5 NA
TGTGCCAGCAGCTTAGGGCTTCGGGCTGTGATAGATGAGCAGTTCTTC CASSLGLRAVIDEQFF TRBJ2-1 TRBV11-3 NA
TGTGCCAGCAGCCTGGGCACTGAAGCTTTCTTT CASSLGTEAFF TRBJ1-1 TRBV27 NA
TGTGCCAGCAGTTTTTCTGTATCGCCTAACTATGGCTACACCTTC CASSFSVSPNYGYTF TRBJ1-2 TRBV28 NA
TGTGCCAGCAGTGAATGGAGCAACTATGAAAAACTGTTTTTT CASSEWSNYEKLFF TRBJ1-4 TRBV2 NA
TGTGCCAGCAGCACGTACAGGGTGCCCCTCTACGAGCAGTACTTC CASSTYRVPLYEQYF TRBJ2-7 TRBV7-2 NA
TGTGCCAGTAGTATGACCACCTCCTACGAGCAGTACTTC CASSMTTSYEQYF TRBJ2-7 TRBV19 NA
TGTGCCAGCAGTTACTCTACCGGGGGCGAGCAGTACTTC CASSYSTGGEQYF TRBJ2-7 TRBV6-5 NA
TGTGCCAGCAGTACGGTTCAGGCAACTGACAATGAGCAGTTCTTC CASSTVQATDNEQFF TRBJ2-1 TRBV21-1 NA
TGTGCCAGCAGCTTACGACCCAGCGGGGGCTACAATGAGCAGTTCTTC CASSLRPSGGYNEQFF TRBJ2-1 TRBV7-6 TRBD2
TGTGCCAGTACTCCGGGACTGGGAACGGGGCCCCAGTACTTC CASTPGLGTGPQYF TRBJ2-5 TRBV19 NA
TGCGCCAGCAGCCAAGGGGGTGTCGACGAGCAGTACTTC CASSQGGVDEQYF TRBJ2-7 TRBV4-1 NA
TGTGCCTGGGACTCAGGGGGGCTGAGCACTGAAGCTTTCTTT CAWDSGGLSTEAFF TRBJ1-1 TRBV30 TRBD1
TGTGCCAGCCACGTCTTCAGCGGGGGAACAGATACGCAGTATTTT CASHVFSGGTDTQYF TRBJ2-3 TRBV6-1 TRBD2